One and the same sample provided the 18 T cell receptor beta chains below, sequenced in a study of T cell responses to AZD1222 COVID-19 vaccine. Sequencing used immunoSEQ multiplex PCR; TCRdb keeps in-frame clones, though not all of them. This table has roughly 84,000 clones, 70% to 90% appearing once. The sample was peripheral blood, taken 28 days after the second AZD1222 dose. Receptor source: an adult who received the AZD1222 COVID-19 vaccine.

The rearrangement uses TRBV19 and TRBJ2-3; D not resolved. CDR1 is LNHDA, CDR2 SQIVND, per germline (reference sequence). This CDR3 is 13 amino acids long. Between the trimmed V and J ends, which lost 1 base and 6 bases, there was a span of 8 bases. The CDR3 reads CASSIAGADTQYF. The CDR3 DNA sequence: TGTGCCAGTAGTATAGCTGGAGCGGATACGCAGTATTTT.

V gene TRBV6-4 combines with J gene TRBJ1-5, with 7 bases that match TRBD1. There are 13 residues in the CDR3. Germline CDR1 is MRHNA and CDR2 is SNTAGT. After removal of 3 bases from V and 7 bases from J, the junction contained 3 bases not matched to a gene. The CDR3 reads CASSETGKQPQHF. Written as DNA, the CDR3 is TGTGCCAGCAGTGAGACAGGGAAACAGCCCCAGCATTTT.

The rearrangement uses TRBV29-1 and TRBJ2-7, with D perhaps matching TRBD2 (6 bases). V was pared by 6 bases and J by 2 bases, with 11 bases between. From germline, CDR1 is SQVTM and CDR2 ANQGSEA. This CDR3 region has 12 residues. The DNA for the CDR3 is TGCAGCGTCAGTAGCGGAACCTACGAGCAGTACTTC. Its translation: CSVSSGTYEQYF.

The rearrangement uses TRBV5-1 and TRBJ1-4; 7 nucleotides agree with TRBD1. Germline V gives CDR1 SGHRS, CDR2 YFSETQ. V was pared by 4 bases and J by 5 bases, with 8 bases of the junction left unmatched. The CDR3 sequence is 15 residues long. CDR3 bases: TGCGCCAGCAGCCCGCCTGGGACAGAAAATGAAAAACTGTTTTTT. Residues: CASSPPGTENEKLFF.

This clone was seen just once. The gene calls are TRBV5-1 and TRBJ2-1; 7 bases line up with TRBD2. Trimming at V came to 3 bases and at J to 6 bases, leaving 3 bases not matched to a gene. The CDR3 runs to 13 residues. CDR1 and CDR2 (germline): SGHRS, YFSETQ. Written as DNA, the CDR3 is TGCGCCAGCAGCTGGCCGGGGGGCAATGAGCAGTTCTTC. This codes for CASSWPGGNEQFF.

The chain combines TRBV7-9 with TRBJ1-4; D uncertain. The CDR3 spans 14 residues. Germline V gene sequence: CDR1 SEHNR, CDR2 FQNEAQ (reference sequence). V gave up 5 bases and J gave up 4 bases, with 11 bases separating them. The CDR3 protein is CASSEQEVNEKLFF. Written as DNA, the CDR3 is TGTGCCAGCAGCGAGCAGGAAGTTAATGAAAAACTGTTTTTT. The whole variable domain, filled in from reference TRBV7-9 and TRBJ1-4, reads DTGVSQNPRHKITKRGQNVTFRCDPISEHNRLYWYRQTLGQGPEFLTYFQNEAQLEKSRLLSDRFSAERPKGSFSTLEIQRTEQGDSAMYLCASSEQEVNEKLFFGSGTQLSVL.

CDR3 coding DNA: TGTGCCAGCAGCTTAGTGGGAACTAGAGACATTCAGTACTTC. Amino acids: CASSLVGTRDIQYF. This chain joins TRBV7-9 and TRBJ2-4; D might be TRBD2 (5 bases). V lost 1 base and J lost 8, with 12 bases in between. Looked up from germline, CDR1 is SEHNR and CDR2 is FQNEAQ (reference sequence). The CDR3 extends over 14 amino acids.

This chain links TRBV28 with TRBJ1-6, with D possibly matching TRBD1 (6 bases). The CDR3 runs to 16 residues. With 6 bases removed from V and 7 bases from J, the gap between germline ends came to 19 bases. Looked up from germline, CDR1 is MDHEN and CDR2 is SYDVKM. The CDR3 DNA reads TGTGCCAGCAGCGTTGACAGGTTTAGCGGGAATTCACCCCTCCACTTT. Amino acid sequence: CASSVDRFSGNSPLHF.

J is TRBJ1-2 and V is TRBV7-8, with 7 bases fitting TRBD1. The CDR3 has 12 amino acids. V lost 4 bases and J lost 8; bases outside the gene matches: 4. The germline V gene has CDR1 SGHVS and CDR2 FQNEAQ. The CDR3 here is CASSSRQGGYTF. CDR3 sequence (DNA): TGTGCCAGCAGCTCCCGACAGGGCGGCTACACCTTC.

The rearrangement joins TRBV7-9 to TRBJ1-2; the D is unclear. Germline values: CDR1 SEHNR, CDR2 FQNEAQ (reference sequence). The CDR3 contains 14 residues. V was cut by 1 base and J by 2 bases, with 8 bases left in between. The CDR3 DNA is TGTGCCAGCAGCTTAGTTGGAGGAAACTATGGCTACACCTTC. It translates to CASSLVGGNYGYTF.

The chain has TRBV4-3 and TRBJ1-2; D ambiguous. The germline gives CDR1 LGHNA, CDR2 YSLEER. Between the trimmed V and J ends, which lost 0 bases and 7 bases, there was a span of 9 bases. This CDR3 is built from 13 residues. The DNA of the CDR3 is TGCGCCAGCAGCCAAGAGCTGGGGTTTGGCTACACCTTC. Protein product: CASSQELGFGYTF.

V and J are TRBV10-1 and TRBJ2-5; D unclear. CDR1 is WNHNN, CDR2 SYGVQD, per germline (reference sequence). The length of the CDR3 is 14 residues. Trimming removed 2 bases at V and 4 bases at J, with 11 bases between. Here the CDR3 reads CASSEGQVGETQYF. The CDR3 nucleotides read TGCGCCAGCAGTGAGGGGCAGGTAGGAGAGACCCAGTACTTC.

This clone was recorded a few times. The gene calls are TRBV5-1 and TRBJ1-1; TRBD1 agrees at 9 bases. Germline V lookup: CDR1 SGHRS, CDR2 YFSETQ. The V segment lost 0 bases and the J segment 7 bases; nucleotides outside the gene matches: 4. The CDR3 totals 14 residues. The CDR3 region has the DNA TGCGCCAGCAGCTTGGGGACAGGGGTCGGTGAAGCTTTCTTT. Residues: CASSLGTGVGEAFF.

This rearrangement joins TRBV6-2 or TRBV6-3 to TRBJ1-1; D might be TRBD1 (6 bases). V was shortened by 5 bases and J by 1 base, with 14 bases between the two germline ends. The CDR3 totals 15 residues. The germline CDR1 and CDR2 sequences are MNHEY and SVGEGT. The CDR3 sequence is CASSKTRGPNTEAFF. The CDR3 nucleotides are TGTGCCAGCAGTAAGACCAGGGGTCCGAACACTGAAGCTTTCTTT.

V gene TRBV10-1 combines with J gene TRBJ1-6; D may be TRBD1 (5 bases). The length of the CDR3 is 15 residues. Trimming shortened V by 3 bases and J by 10 bases, and 16 bases separated the two germline ends. The germline V gene has CDR1 WNHNN and CDR2 SYGVQD (reference sequence). DNA for the CDR3: TGCGCCAGCAGTGAAGGAGGGACGATAGACTCACCCCTCCACTTT. Translation gives CASSEGGTIDSPLHF.

The chain combines TRBV6-5 with TRBJ1-1, with no clear D. Germline loops: CDR1 MNHEY, CDR2 SVGAGI. V lost 6 bases to trimming and J lost 5 bases, with 13 bases between them. The CDR3 covers 13 residues. The CDR3 reads CASRRGSETEAFF. The DNA for the CDR3 is TGTGCCAGCAGGCGGGGATCGGAGACTGAAGCTTTCTTT.

This clone was seen more than once but under ten times. The chain has TRBV6-5 and TRBJ2-3, with TRBD1 matching over 7 bases. Losses at the gene ends were 5 bases for V and 4 bases for J; bases not matched to a gene: 9. Germline V gives CDR1 MNHEY, CDR2 SVGAGI. CDR3 size: 15 residues. This chain's CDR3 is CASSPGTEWADTQYF. For the CDR3, the DNA is TGTGCCAGCAGTCCCGGGACAGAGTGGGCAGATACGCAGTATTTT.

This chain links TRBV3-1 (or the pseudogene TRBV3-2) with TRBJ1-2; D might be TRBD1 (6 bases). This CDR3 comprises 14 residues. CDR1 LGHDT and CDR2 YNNKEL come from the germline V gene (reference sequence). The V gene lost 6 bases and the J gene lost 6 bases, with 17 bases spanning the gap. The CDR3 spells CASSPRGSLNGYTF. Written as DNA, the CDR3 is TGTGCCAGCAGTCCCAGGGGAAGCCTTAATGGCTACACCTTC.